The T cell receptor beta chain described here comes from a study of cytomegalovirus exposure and HLA in healthy donors listed by TCRdb under 2017. For the study in its entirety: In an earlier analysis of 587 of the donors, less than 350 Gb of sequence data and 95 million to 130 million unique TCR beta sequences from about 180 million T cells were reported. An early release that covered roughly 600 HLA-typed donors contained approximately 300 gigabases of sequencing data and tens of millions of unique TCR sequences. Among the roughly 370 genotyped donors, under 90% belonged to the genetic ancestry cluster associated with self-reported Caucasian donors. The study was designed to test whether signatures of past pathogen exposure could be identified by cataloging public T cell receptors. The study used immunosequencing to profile the T cell repertoires of approximately 650 subjects and linked those repertoires to cytomegalovirus serostatus. In addition to the first cohort of 666 subjects, a separate validation cohort of 120 different subjects was used. High-throughput TCR immunosequencing, statistical association of individual TCRs with disease status, and machine learning were combined to predict cytomegalovirus infection status. To study patterns of TCR occurrence, a later analysis re-analyzed previously published TCR beta repertoires from hundreds of donors and added high-resolution HLA genotyping. Rather than drawing on any new phenotypic data, the later analysis identified candidate immune exposures from TCR beta sequences and the way those sequences occurred across donors. An earlier analysis of 500 to 750 of the donors applied high-throughput TCR beta sequencing to assess whether each TCR beta V gene segment acted as functional or pseudogenic. Donor age, sex, ethnicity and CMV serostatus were compiled alongside the repertoire data. A later genetic analysis took genome-wide SNP genotypes for about 55% of the roughly 700 donors and used that subset as a discovery cohort. All discovery cohort repertoires had been generated using a single sequencing platform. Class I and class II HLA loci were covered by the typing at four-digit resolution. Typing coverage varied by locus: roughly 620-630 donors for A, B, C, DRB1 and DQB1; under 550 for DQA1; over 600 for DPA1; under 490 for DPB1. Roughly 5 DR-DQ haplotypes were handled as single units for association and clustering, since linkage in the cohort was strong. Across approximately 420 genotyped donors of the cohort, an average of roughly 250,000 unique TCR beta nucleotide sequences per donor were sequenced, and 15% to 20% of those sequences were non-productive. Summary of the overall study and its limitations: In a later genetic analysis, a missense DCLRE1C variant was associated with V-gene and J-gene trimming of TCR beta chains, and the association was replicated in an independent cohort. A cluster of highly shared sequence variants was judged likely to represent a technical artifact of the sequencing pipeline. Broadly in line with IMGT annotations, most TCR beta V segments showed up in productive rearrangements about 87% or about 30% of the time in an earlier analysis of 587 of the donors. Because counts were too low, 15 or so rarely observed V segments, including chromosome 9 orphons, were excluded from the earlier analysis of several hundred of the donors. The 87-base-pair reads could not distinguish some IMGT-functional V segments, including TRBV6-2 and TRBV6-3, so those segments were excluded. Most TCR sequences were observed very rarely across donors, whereas some public TCRs were present in many individuals. Because HLA typing was unavailable for some donors at each locus, only the typed subset was used in association tests. Compared with equally common non-associated chains, HLA-associated TCR beta chains in a later analysis were more clonally expanded and had lower generation probabilities. The only immune exposure information available for the cohort was CMV serostatus. At a false discovery rate of 0.05, a later analysis linked around 15,000 TCR beta sequences to specific HLA alleles. In a later analysis, TCR association rates were found to vary across HLA loci, with the most associated TCRs seen for DRB1 alleles and the fewest for HLA-C alleles. A few of the identified cytomegalovirus-associated TCR beta chains were confirmed in vitro to be specific for cytomegalovirus antigens. The presence/absence analyses assumed that sequencing depth was roughly uniform across donors, and that assumption may not be true. A further reported finding was that TCR beta sequences accurately predicted the HLA-A and HLA-B alleles for most subjects in the first cohort. Compared with the roughly 710-donor mean, donors in an Asian-associated ancestry cluster had fewer N-insertions in productive TCRs, according to a later genetic analysis. The study gave a list of under 200 TCR beta chains associated with cytomegalovirus. Strong co-occurrence of HLA alleles, especially DR and DQ, made assigning TCR associations to individual alleles difficult. In this cohort, only TCR beta chains were sequenced, and detectable features were limited by the absence of alpha or paired-chain data. The authors suggested that the approach could potentially be generalized to other disease states and immunological phenotypes. Most CMV-associated TCR beta chains appeared to be HLA-restricted in a later analysis, and the HLA associations seemed to be driven largely by CMV exposure. Linkage disequilibrium might explain the correlated functional status among segregating V segments, but an unknown experimental factor could not be excluded. Cytomegalovirus status was reported to be diagnosed by the classifier with high specificity and sensitivity in both the original and validation cohorts. Several of the top co-occurrence clusters appeared to be linked to parvovirus B19, influenza, CMV and Epstein-Barr virus, according to a later analysis.

The cohort consisted of hundreds of healthy bone marrow donors. At the time of sampling, all cohort members were nominally healthy, though unrecorded immune exposures were likely present. The donor tested CMV seropositive and was one of the 289 seropositive cohort members. A peripheral blood sample was provided by each donor, and peripheral blood mononuclear cells were used for TCR beta sequencing. Genomic DNA was extracted from the blood cell samples with the Qiagen DNeasy Blood Extraction Kit. V loses 0 bases, J loses 1 base, and the germline ends lie 9 bases apart. According to the germline V gene, CDR1 reads MGHRA and CDR2 reads YSYEKL. Reading from cysteine to phenylalanine, the CDR3 counts 15 amino acids. The kept DNA is CDR3 alone, 45 bases in frame from the first base. Library method: the immunoSEQ multiplex PCR assay. A mixture of 60 forward primers for TCR Vbeta segments and 13 reverse primers for TCR Jbeta segments was used in the multiplex PCR. The CDR3 region of rearranged TCR beta genes was amplified from genomic DNA by a multiplex PCR assay. On the Illumina HiSeq System, the amplified TCR beta libraries were sequenced as 87-base-pair reads. The authors' pipeline ran thus. A later analysis counted about 80 million unique TCR beta chains across the 600 to 850 repertoires, and 9 million to 14 million of these chains were shared by at least two donors. Raw reads were error-corrected and collapsed into unique sequences by a nearest-neighbor algorithm in which closely related sequences were merged to remove PCR and sequencing errors. To assign V, D and J gene segments, CDR3 sequences were aligned to IMGT reference sequences. For a sequence to be retained, at least a six-nucleotide match to both a V gene segment and a J gene segment was required. Rearrangements were classified as productive when the CDR3 lacked stop codons and remained in frame with V and J, and all other rearrangements were classified as non-productive. CDR3 was defined according to IMGT convention as the region running from the second conserved V-encoded cysteine to the conserved J-encoded phenylalanine. The earlier analysis of roughly 590 of the donors excluded sequences that lacked an unambiguous match to a single V gene segment. In an earlier analysis of a few hundred of the donors, V segments were called functional above 56.7% productive rearrangements and were called segregating when the between-donor standard deviation exceeded 5%. To diagnose cytomegalovirus status from the catalog of TCR beta chain sequences, a statistical classification framework was built. In a later analysis, TCR nucleotide sequences were compared against IMGT/GENE-DB human TR gene sequences so that V and J genes could be assigned. Using the TCRdist pipeline, a later analysis assigned CDR3 sequences along with most-parsimonious VDJ recombination scenarios. A later analysis defined each TCR beta chain by its CDR3 amino acid sequence plus V-gene family, and excluded reads lacking a unique V-gene family. To address suspected cross-contamination and a sequencing artifact, a later analysis removed approximately 590 highly shared, low-generation-probability nucleotide sequences. A later analysis calculated a clonal expansion index for each public chain from normalized within-repertoire ranks of inferred template counts. A later analysis computed generation probabilities with a VDJ recombination model fitted to out-of-frame rearrangements, and checked the results against IGoR. In a later analysis, TCR-TCR, TCR-HLA and TCR-CMV co-occurrence was scored with hypergeometric tests, and a repertoire-size bias correction was applied to TCR pairs. To estimate false discovery rates, a later analysis permuted the HLA or CMV assignments 20 times. In a later analysis, co-occurring TCRs were grouped using DBSCAN, and TCRdist sequence similarity was added for clustering within HLA-allele-positive subsets. Repertoires with fewer than 30,000 or more than 120,000 public chains were left out of co-occurrence clustering, as were four to six repertoires with anomalous nucleotide sharing. The source is immuneACCESS, and TCRdb retained only in-frame sequences with V and J called. Part of the clones is not carried over; for the studies checked, unresolved V genes explain less than half of this, and the remainder is unexplained. V, J and clone size were drawn from that table, and D and trimming were deduced from the DNA. Counted in this sample were about 190,000 clones; 75% to 90% of them appeared once. Roughly 2.8% of the sample is taken by the ten largest.

Notes on this clone: Its antigen remains undetermined. Base-call qualities are not available, and no considerably larger clone is one nucleotide away.

The clonotype originates from a woman aged 50 to 65 in good health and CMV-seropositive. The specimen was PBMCs. Recombination joined TRBV4-1 with TRBJ1-1; 6 matching bases give a weak D call of TRBD1. At the DNA level, the sequence is TGCGCCAGCAGCCAAGATCGAGGGGGGAACACTGAAGCTTTCTTT. This is translated as CASSQDRGGNTEAFF.